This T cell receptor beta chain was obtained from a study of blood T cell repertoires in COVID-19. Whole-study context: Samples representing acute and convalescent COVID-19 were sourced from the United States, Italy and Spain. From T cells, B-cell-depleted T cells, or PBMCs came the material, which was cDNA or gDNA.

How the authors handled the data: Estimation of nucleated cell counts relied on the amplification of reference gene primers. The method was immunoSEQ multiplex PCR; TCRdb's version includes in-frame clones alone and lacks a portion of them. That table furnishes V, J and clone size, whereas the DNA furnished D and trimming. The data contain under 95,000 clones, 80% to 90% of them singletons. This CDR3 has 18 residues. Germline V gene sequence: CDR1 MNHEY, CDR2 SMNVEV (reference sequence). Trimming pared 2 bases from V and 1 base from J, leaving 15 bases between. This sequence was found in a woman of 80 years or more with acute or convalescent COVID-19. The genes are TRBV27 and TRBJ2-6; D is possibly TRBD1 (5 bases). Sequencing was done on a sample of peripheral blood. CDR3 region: CASSLIQEFTSGANVLTF. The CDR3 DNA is TGTGCCAGCAGTTTAATACAGGAATTTACTTCTGGGGCCAACGTCCTGACTTTC.